This entry features one TCR beta chain sequence. Losses at the gene ends were 5 bases for V and 4 bases for J; bases not matched to a gene: 4. Germline V gene sequence: CDR1 SEHNR, CDR2 FQNEAQ (reference sequence). The CDR3 has 13 amino acids. These data originate in a study of cytomegalovirus exposure and HLA in healthy donors. The primer mix had 60 Vbeta and 13 Jbeta primers. Sequencing used immunoSEQ multiplex PCR; TCRdb keeps in-frame clones, though not all of them. Here the sample spans about 150,000 clones, roughly 74% being singletons. V gene TRBV7-9 combines with J gene TRBJ1-2; 7 bases match TRBD1. This sequence originates from a man in his late teens or twenties in good health and CMV-seronegative. Sequences were obtained from PBMCs. The CDR3 here is CASSKGQLYGYTF. CDR3 sequence (DNA): TGTGCCAGCAGCAAGGGACAGCTCTATGGCTACACCTTC.